These 15 T cell receptor beta chains came from one sample sequenced in a study of T cell repertoires and leukemia-associated antigens. MiXCR, run by TCRdb on the 5' RACE reads, gives a single entry per CDR3 protein. Seen here are about 11,000 distinct CDR3 sequences, approximately 43% observed once, and the top ten hold 27%. Their antigens remain unidentified. The specimen was CD3+ T cells sorted from blood and cultured. The origin of the receptors is a female donor in good health.

This clonotype has a handful of counts. The CDR3 DNA reads as TGCAGTGCTAGCTCCGATACGCAGTATTTT. It yields the protein CSASSDTQYF. The chain uses TRBV20-1 and TRBJ2-3; D gene ambiguous. The CDR3 has 10 amino acids. V gave up 3 bases and J gave up 6 bases, with 4 bases separating them. The germline gives CDR1 DFQATT, CDR2 SNEGSKA (reference sequence).

In its sample, this clonotype was seen many times. This chain joins TRBV25-1 and TRBJ2-7; D possibly matches TRBD1 or TRBD2 (6 bases each). V lost 5 bases and J 5 bases, leaving 13 bases between the germline ends. Germline lookup yields CDR1 MGHDK and CDR2 SYGVNS. The CDR3 covers 13 residues. This CDR3 is CASSLYGGDEQYF. The CDR3 nucleotides are TGTGCCAGCAGTCTCTACGGGGGCGACGAGCAGTACTTC.

V is TRBV20-1 and J is TRBJ1-2; a possible D gene is TRBD1 (6 bases). CDR1 is DFQATT and CDR2 is SNEGSKA in the germline V gene (reference sequence). V gave up 5 bases and J gave up 2 bases, with 9 bases separating them. The CDR3 is 12 residues long. CDR3 sequence: CSAAQGNYGYTF. The CDR3 bases are TGCAGTGCTGCCCAGGGGAACTATGGCTACACCTTC.

The V call is TRBV3-1, the J call TRBJ1-2, with D uncertain. The germline V and J ends were trimmed by 4 bases and 4 bases, with 7 bases remaining between them. The length of the CDR3 is 12 residues. CDR1 is LGHDT, CDR2 YNNKEL, per germline (reference sequence). The CDR3 sequence is CASSRGSYGYTF. The CDR3 nucleotides are TGTGCCAGCAGCCGCGGGTCCTATGGCTACACCTTC.

This clonotype showed up just a few times. This chain joins TRBV19 and TRBJ1-5, with a tentative D call TRBD1 (6 bases). Germline V gene lookup returns CDR1 LNHDA and CDR2 SQIVND (reference sequence). The CDR3 extends over 16 amino acids. V was clipped by 4 bases and J by 0 bases, with 13 bases between them. The CDR3 coding sequence is TGTGCCAGTAGTAGAAAGGACAGCTATAGCAATCAGCCCCAGCATTTT. Its translation is CASSRKDSYSNQPQHF.

The chain carries TRBV19 and TRBJ2-7, with TRBD1 identical over 9 bases. The V segment lost 5 bases and the J segment 3 bases; nucleotides outside the gene matches: 14. The CDR3 consists of 17 residues. The germline CDR1 and CDR2 sequences are LNHDA and SQIVND (reference sequence). The CDR3 nucleotides are TGTGCCAGTAGTCGACTAGACGAACCGGGACAGGGCTACGAGCAGTACTTC. This encodes CASSRLDEPGQGYEQYF.

This clonotype was observed a handful of times. The V gene is TRBV5-1, the J gene TRBJ1-6, with TRBD1 matching over 9 bases. V was pared by 3 bases and J by 7 bases, with 2 bases of the junction left unmatched. The CDR3 has 14 amino acids. Germline V CDR1 and CDR2: SGHRS, YFSETQ. CDR3 sequence: CASSWDRANSPLHF. The CDR3 coding sequence is TGCGCCAGCAGCTGGGACAGGGCAAATTCACCCCTCCACTTT.

Comment on this clonotype: The conserved phenylalanine or tryptophan is not found at the CDR3 terminus, so this likely reflects a read error. The chain carries TRBV7-4 and TRBJ2-7, with 8 nucleotides matching TRBD2. Germline trimming cut 1 base from V and 9 bases from J; bases unmatched to any gene: 11. The CDR3 spans 15 residues. The germline V gene encodes CDR1 SGHVT and CDR2 SQSDAQ. CDR3 bases: TGTGCCAGCAGCTTAGGAGGTAGCGGGATGTGGGGGCAGTACATC. Residues: CASSLGGSGMWGQYI.

This clonotype was observed many times. CDR3 in DNA: TGTGCCATCAGTGACGGCACTAGCGGGCGTAGCAATGAGCAGTTCTTC. Its translation: CAISDGTSGRSNEQFF. This rearrangement joins TRBV10-3 to TRBJ2-1, with 9 bases matching TRBD2. The CDR3 sequence is 16 residues long. The germline CDR1 and CDR2 sequences are ENHRY and SYGVKD. V was pared by 3 bases and J by 6 bases, with 9 bases of the junction left unmatched.

The chain links TRBV20-1 to TRBJ1-1; D may be TRBD1 (5 bases). The ends were cut back, 0 bases at V and 10 bases at J, with 18 bases in the middle. The CDR3 has 14 residues. The germline gives CDR1 DFQATT, CDR2 SNEGSKA (reference sequence). CDR3 region: CSARDPGAHEGAFF. The CDR3 DNA reads as TGCAGTGCTAGAGATCCCGGGGCCCACGAGGGAGCTTTCTTT.

Sample share makes this clonotype medium-sized. This chain links TRBV24-1 with TRBJ1-4; tentatively, D is TRBD1 (5 bases). Germline values: CDR1 KGHDR, CDR2 SFDVKD. V was pared by 8 bases and J by 2 bases, with 14 bases between. CDR3 length equals 15 residues. As DNA, the CDR3 is TGTGCCACCAAACAACGACAGACCACTAATGAAAAACTGTTTTTT. It specifies CATKQRQTTNEKLFF.

Note on this clonotype: One end of the junction does not line up with germline, which may come from a read error. The chain combines TRBV27 with TRBJ1-6; TRBD1 aligns across 7 bases. The CDR3 totals 16 residues. The germline V gene encodes CDR1 MNHEY and CDR2 SMNVEV (reference sequence). The CDR3 protein is CASSSHLTGRNSPLRF. Here the CDR3 DNA reads TGTGCCAGCAGTTCCCACTTGACAGGGAGGAATTCACCCCTCCGCTTT.

By share, this clonotype ranks as medium-sized. This chain links TRBV4-3 with TRBJ1-1; D is ambiguous. Germline-derived CDR1 and CDR2 are LGHNA and YSLEER. The V gene lost 1 base and the J gene lost 3 bases, with 6 bases spanning the gap. The CDR3 has 13 amino acids. CDR3 in amino acids: CASSQGPYTEAFF. CDR3 coding DNA: TGCGCCAGCAGCCAAGGCCCTTACACTGAAGCTTTCTTT.

Concerning this clonotype itself: With a much larger clone just one base away, this may be a read error. V is TRBV2 and J is TRBJ2-1, with 8 bases matching TRBD2. V shed 4 bases and J 8 bases; nucleotides not matched to a gene: 7. The CDR3 runs 14 residues. In germline, CDR1 is SNHLY, CDR2 FYNNEI. CDR3 bases: TGTGCCAGCAGTGCGCTAGCGGGCGTCGATGAGCAGTTCTTC. It codes for CASSALAGVDEQFF.

As concerns this clonotype: The junction and the germline gene differ at one end; a read error may be behind it. The V and J genes are TRBV9 and TRBJ1-4; D is uncertain. The CDR3 runs 16 residues. Germline values: CDR1 SGDLS, CDR2 YYNGEE. Here the CDR3 reads CACSAEGGRGGEKLFF. CDR3 bases: TGTGCCTGCAGCGCCGAGGGTGGGCGTGGAGGTGAAAAACTGTTTTTT.